Each of the 28 T cell receptor beta chains below was sequenced from the same sample in a study of blood T cell repertoires in COVID-19. Assay used: immunoSEQ multiplex PCR; TCRdb lists only in-frame clones, some missing. Of fewer than 250,000 clones listed, under 90% are singletons. Sample: peripheral blood. The origin of the receptors is a man between 25 and 39 years old with active or convalescent COVID-19.

The genes are TRBV4-2 and TRBJ2-5, with 15 nucleotides matching TRBD2. This CDR3 is 17 amino acids long. Germline lookup yields CDR1 LGHNA and CDR2 YNFKEQ. Germline trimming cut 4 bases from V and 2 bases from J; bases unmatched to any gene: 5. The CDR3 reads CASSPGTSGRFQETQYF. CDR3 sequence (DNA): TGTGCCAGCAGCCCCGGGACTAGCGGGAGGTTTCAAGAGACCCAGTACTTC.

The chain links TRBV7-2 to TRBJ2-1, with 7 bases identical to TRBD2. The V gene end was trimmed by 1 base and the J gene end by 0 bases; junction bases not matched to a gene: 6. The germline V gene encodes CDR1 SGHTA and CDR2 FQGNSA. CDR3 length: 17 residues. The CDR3 sequence: CASSLDKGLLSYNEQFF. Here the CDR3 DNA reads TGTGCCAGCAGCTTAGACAAGGGACTACTCTCCTACAATGAGCAGTTCTTC.

The chain uses TRBV6-6 and TRBJ2-7, with D possibly being TRBD1 (8 bases). V lost 4 bases and J lost 3, with 16 bases in between. CDR1 and CDR2 from the germline V gene are MNHNY and SVGAGI (reference sequence). This CDR3 has 15 amino acids. CDR3 sequence reads: CASSSTGGRVYEQYF. For the CDR3, the DNA is TGTGCCAGCAGTTCAACAGGGGGGAGGGTCTACGAGCAGTACTTC.

The CDR3 here is CAISEQLNTGELFF. The CDR3 nucleotides read TGTGCCATCAGTGAACAGCTTAACACCGGGGAGCTGTTTTTT. The chain has TRBV10-3 and TRBJ2-2; D is unclear. Germline lookup yields CDR1 ENHRY and CDR2 SYGVKD. The V end was cut by 3 bases, the J end by 2 bases, with 7 bases between. CDR3 length: 14 residues.

In this sample, this clone turned up once. This chain connects TRBV21-1 to TRBJ2-7; TRBD2 is the table's D call, not checked against the DNA. TRBV21-1 is a pseudogene segment. The length of the CDR3 is 12 residues. The CDR3 is CASTDPGYEQYF. The CDR3 DNA follows: TGTGCCAGCACCGACCCGGGCTACGAGCAGTACTTC.

This clone was seen once. The chain recombines TRBV7-9 with TRBJ1-6; D might be TRBD1 (5 bases). Germline V gives CDR1 SEHNR, CDR2 FQNEAQ (reference sequence). V lost 7 bases, J lost 8 bases, and 15 bases lay in between. CDR3 length: 14 amino acids. The CDR3 protein is CASTARGGDSPLHF. The CDR3 DNA is TGTGCCAGCACCGCCCGCGGGGGGGATTCACCCCTCCACTTT.

The chain joins TRBV12-3 or TRBV12-4 to TRBJ1-3, with D tentatively TRBD1 (5 bases). The CDR3 totals 12 residues. Deletions cut 6 bases from V and 9 bases from J, with 12 bases between. CDR3 DNA: TGTGCCAGCAGCCCACACGGGGGCACCATATATTTT. This translates into CASSPHGGTIYF.

CDR3 residues: CASSTRDSYEQYF. The DNA of the CDR3 is TGTGCCAGCAGCACCCGGGACAGCTACGAGCAGTACTTC. The chain is built from TRBV7-2 and TRBJ2-7; TRBD1 matches at 7 bases. The CDR3 loop spans 13 amino acids. The trim removed 5 bases at V and 3 bases at J, leaving 4 bases unmatched. Germline V gives CDR1 SGHTA, CDR2 FQGNSA.

This chain connects TRBV28 to TRBJ1-2; 7 positions agree with TRBD1. The CDR3 has 12 residues. V gave up 8 bases and J gave up 4 bases; unmatched junction bases: 4. Germline loops: CDR1 MDHEN, CDR2 SYDVKM. The CDR3 region has the DNA TGTGCCAGCCGGGGACAGCCCTATGGCTACACCTTC. Translating gives CASRGQPYGYTF.

This rearrangement joins TRBV5-1 to TRBJ2-1; D not certain. The CDR3 contains 15 residues. Trimming removed 1 base at V and 1 base at J, with 9 bases between. Germline loops: CDR1 SGHRS, CDR2 YFSETQ. The CDR3 sequence is CASSLSLQSYNEQFF. The DNA for the CDR3 is TGCGCCAGCAGCTTGTCCCTCCAGTCCTACAATGAGCAGTTCTTC.

The chain links TRBV5-6 to TRBJ2-7; 8 nucleotides align to TRBD1. From germline, CDR1 is SGHDT and CDR2 YYEEEE. CDR3 length: 16 residues. J gave up 7 bases and V 4 bases, and 16 bases lay outside the gene matches. The CDR3 spells CASSPHSGGGSREQYF. CDR3 DNA: TGTGCCAGCAGCCCACACTCAGGGGGCGGATCTAGAGAGCAGTACTTC. Based on the CDR3 plus reference TRBV5-6 and TRBJ2-7, the full variable domain is DAGVTQSPTHLIKTRGQQVTLRCSPKSGHDTVSWYQQALGQGPQFIFQYYEEEERQRGNFPDRFSGHQFPNYSSELNVNALLLGDSALYLCASSPHSGGGSREQYFGPGTRLTVT.

The CDR3 sequence is CASSQGHQAAGGYTF. For the CDR3, the DNA is TGCGCCAGCAGCCAAGGGCACCAGGCGGCGGGGGGCTACACCTTC. The chain couples TRBV4-3 to TRBJ1-2; D remains ambiguous. Per the germline V gene, CDR1 is LGHNA and CDR2 is YSLEER. Trimming pared 1 base from V and 8 bases from J, leaving 17 bases between. The CDR3 consists of 15 residues.

CDR3 sequence (DNA): TGCAGCGTTGAAGTGTACCCCTCGGGCGAGCAGTACTTC. Its translation: CSVEVYPSGEQYF. The chain links TRBV29-1 to TRBJ2-7; D remains ambiguous. Germline V gene sequence: CDR1 SQVTM, CDR2 ANQGSEA. The V end was cut by 1 base, the J end by 6 bases, with 13 bases between. CDR3 length equals 13 residues.

This sequence joins TRBV5-4 and TRBJ2-7; D is unresolved. CDR3 length: 13 residues. In germline, CDR1 is SGHNT, CDR2 YYREEE (reference sequence). The ends were cut back, 0 bases at V and 2 bases at J, with 6 bases in the middle. CDR3 sequence reads: CASSLDYAYEQYF. DNA of the CDR3: TGTGCCAGCAGCTTGGACTACGCCTACGAGCAGTACTTC. The variable domain in full, with the rest retrieved from reference TRBV5-4 and TRBJ2-7, is ETGVTQSPTHLIKTRGQQVTLRCSSQSGHNTVSWYQQALGQGPQFIFQYYREEENGRGNFPPRFSGLQFPNYSSELNVNALELDDSALYLCASSLDYAYEQYFGPGTRLTVT.

This chain uses TRBV2 with TRBJ2-5; possible D gene TRBD2, 6 bases. Trimming removed 6 bases from V and 5 bases from J, with 13 bases in between. There are 13 residues in the CDR3. The V gene's germline CDR1 is SNHLY and CDR2 FYNNEI. CDR3 sequence reads: CASRADYEETQYF. In nucleotides, the CDR3 is TGTGCCAGCAGAGCGGACTACGAGGAGACCCAGTACTTC.

J is TRBJ1-1 and V is TRBV7-2; 7 bases align to TRBD1. CDR3 length: 16 residues. The germline V gene encodes CDR1 SGHTA and CDR2 FQGNSA. J gave up 0 bases and V 5 bases, and 9 bases lay outside the gene matches. Written as DNA, the CDR3 is TGTGCCAGCAGCCAACAGGGGCGCCAAATGAACACTGAAGCTTTCTTT. This codes for CASSQQGRQMNTEAFF.

This chain connects TRBV5-1 to TRBJ2-1; no clear D. This CDR3 has 14 residues. Germline V gene data show CDR1 as SGHRS and CDR2 as YFSETQ. V was cut by 1 base and J by 6 bases, with 11 bases left in between. The CDR3 nucleotides read TGCGCCAGCAGCTTGCAGGCAGTCACCAATGAGCAGTTCTTC. This gives the protein CASSLQAVTNEQFF.

This chain uses TRBV19 with TRBJ1-5, with a tentative D call TRBD1 (6 bases). Deletions cut 6 bases from V and 9 bases from J, with 21 bases between. CDR3 length: 15 amino acids. Germline V gives CDR1 LNHDA, CDR2 SQIVND (reference sequence). DNA for the CDR3: TGTGCCAGTAGAGGAGGGCGGGGGGCACCAGGGCCCCAGCATTTT. Amino acid sequence: CASRGGRGAPGPQHF. The full variable domain, with the rest looked up from reference TRBV19 and TRBJ1-5, is DGGITQSPKYLFRKEGQNVTLSCEQNLNHDAMYWYRQDPGQGLRLIYYSQIVNDFQKGDIAEGYSVSREKKESFPLTVTSAQKNPTAFYLCASRGGRGAPGPQHFGDGTRLSIL.

The chain combines TRBV28 with TRBJ1-3; the D is unclear. The CDR3 consists of 16 residues. Germline lookup yields CDR1 MDHEN and CDR2 SYDVKM. V gave up 4 bases and J gave up 9 bases, with 22 bases separating them. Here the CDR3 reads CASSSRAQEAASTIYF. Here the CDR3 DNA reads TGTGCCAGCAGTTCCCGGGCCCAGGAGGCGGCGAGCACCATATATTTT.

The chain combines TRBV19 with TRBJ2-3, with D tentatively TRBD2 (7 bases). Per the germline V gene, CDR1 is LNHDA and CDR2 is SQIVND (reference sequence). The CDR3 has 14 amino acids. With 1 base removed from V and 5 bases from J, the gap between germline ends came to 10 bases. The CDR3, as DNA: TGTGCCAGTAGTATAGCCGGGGGGCAAGATACGCAGTATTTT. This encodes CASSIAGGQDTQYF.

The chain combines TRBV7-9 with TRBJ2-7; D unresolved. CDR3 length: 15 residues. CDR1 SEHNR and CDR2 FQNEAQ come from the germline V gene (reference sequence). Trimming left V 4 bases short and J 4 bases short, with 17 bases between. This chain's CDR3 is CASSSPTFRFYEQYF. Written as DNA, the CDR3 is TGTGCCAGCAGCTCCCCGACTTTCCGATTTTACGAGCAGTACTTC. Looking up the rest from reference TRBV7-9 and TRBJ2-7 gives the full variable domain: DTGVSQNPRHKITKRGQNVTFRCDPISEHNRLYWYRQTLGQGPEFLTYFQNEAQLEKSRLLSDRFSAERPKGSFSTLEIQRTEQGDSAMYLCASSSPTFRFYEQYFGPGTRLTVT.

The chain has TRBV6-1 and TRBJ1-2, with D possibly TRBD1 on 6 matching bases. Trimming took off 6 bases at V and 5 bases at J, with 19 bases between the two ends. Germline V gives CDR1 MNHNS, CDR2 SASEGT. This CDR3 is built from 15 residues. For the CDR3, the DNA is TGTGCCAGCAGACACCTACAGGGAGTTTTGTATGGCTACACCTTC. This sequence encodes CASRHLQGVLYGYTF.

This sequence joins TRBV6-5 and TRBJ1-6; 7 bases line up with TRBD1. V was pared by 0 bases and J by 9 bases, with 5 bases of the junction left unmatched. Germline CDR1 reads MNHEY; CDR2 reads SVGAGI. This CDR3 spans 15 amino acids. The CDR3 loop is CASSYSPGGGSPLHF. The CDR3 region has the DNA TGTGCCAGCAGTTACTCGCCAGGGGGTGGTTCACCCCTCCACTTT.

V gene TRBV7-3 combines with J gene TRBJ2-2, with 9 bases matching TRBD2. Germline loops: CDR1 SGHTA, CDR2 FQGTGA. The CDR3 is 17 amino acids. With 2 bases clipped from V and 0 bases from J, the junction kept 4 bases outside the gene matches. CDR3 residues: CASSLVSSGANTGELFF. DNA for the CDR3: TGTGCCAGCAGCTTAGTGTCTAGCGGGGCGAACACCGGGGAGCTGTTTTTT.

The DNA for the CDR3 is TGTGCCAGCAGCCCCGCCGCAGCGGGAGGCAATGAGCAGTTCTTC. It translates to CASSPAAAGGNEQFF. The chain carries TRBV6-5 and TRBJ2-1; TRBD2 agrees at 9 bases. Germline V gives CDR1 MNHEY, CDR2 SVGAGI. Germline trimming cut 6 bases from V and 6 bases from J; bases unmatched to any gene: 9. CDR3 size: 15 residues.

V gene TRBV24-1 combines with J gene TRBJ2-1, with D maybe TRBD1 (5 bases). The V end lost 0 bases, the J end lost 6 bases, and 11 bases lay between the germline ends. This CDR3 spans 15 amino acids. The germline gives CDR1 KGHDR, CDR2 SFDVKD. This CDR3 is CATSDLKGGANEQFF. CDR3 bases: TGTGCCACCAGTGATTTGAAAGGTGGGGCCAATGAGCAGTTCTTC.

V is TRBV4-2 and J is TRBJ2-1, with D tentatively TRBD2 (6 bases). This CDR3 has 17 residues. The germline V gene encodes CDR1 LGHNA and CDR2 YNFKEQ. The ends were cut back, 0 bases at V and 4 bases at J, with 16 bases in the middle. The CDR3 DNA reads TGTGCCAGCAGCCAAGATCCAGGTAGCGGACTATACAATGAGCAGTTCTTC. It is translated as CASSQDPGSGLYNEQFF.

The rearrangement links TRBV19 to TRBJ2-5; D is possibly TRBD2 (6 bases). Germline V gene sequence: CDR1 LNHDA, CDR2 SQIVND (reference sequence). The CDR3 is 15 residues long. V was pared by 5 bases and J by 0 bases, with 13 bases between. DNA of the CDR3: TGTGCCAGTAGTCCGACGGGGGAGGACCAAGAGACCCAGTACTTC. It specifies CASSPTGEDQETQYF.